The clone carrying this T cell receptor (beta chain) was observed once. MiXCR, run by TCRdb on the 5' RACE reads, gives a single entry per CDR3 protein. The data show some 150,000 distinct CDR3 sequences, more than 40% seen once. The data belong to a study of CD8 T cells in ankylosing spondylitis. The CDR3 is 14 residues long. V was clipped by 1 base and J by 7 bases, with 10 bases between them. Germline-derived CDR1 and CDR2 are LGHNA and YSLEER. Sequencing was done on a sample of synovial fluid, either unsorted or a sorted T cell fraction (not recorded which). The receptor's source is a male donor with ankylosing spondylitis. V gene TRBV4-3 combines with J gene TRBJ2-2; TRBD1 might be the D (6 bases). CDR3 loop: CASSQGQELGELFF. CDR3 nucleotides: TGCGCCAGCAGCCAAGGACAGGAGCTCGGGGAGCTGTTTTTT.